This T cell receptor beta chain was recovered during a study of T cell changes during pregnancy in multiple sclerosis (dated by TCRdb to the late 2010s). The study in broad terms: The study examined how the T cell repertoire changed over the course of pregnancy in women with multiple sclerosis.

The germline V gene specifies MNHNS as CDR1 and SASEGT as CDR2. Including the terminal cysteine and phenylalanine, the CDR3 comprises 14 residues. This entry keeps only the CDR3 DNA: 42 bases, framed from base 1. Compared with germline, V lacks 8 bases and J lacks 5 bases; bases without a gene match: 6. Libraries were prepared through the immunoSEQ multiplex PCR assay. TCRdb mirrors the immuneACCESS table, restricted to in-frame sequences. Some clones are absent from its copies; in checked studies, under half trace to an unresolved V gene, and the reason for the others is unknown. Present in this sample are about 130,000 clones, roughly 97% of which were seen just once. The ten largest make up around 0.4% of the sample. Notes on this clone: This receptor's antigen is unknown. No much larger clonotype is one base removed from it; base qualities were not supplied.

In this chain, TRBV6-1 is recombined with TRBJ2-5, with 12 bases matching TRBD1. This sequence was found in a female donor with multiple sclerosis, enrolled in a pregnancy study. The sample was peripheral blood, taken after pregnancy. The sequenced DNA is TGTGCCAGCGGGGACAGGGGGCGAAGTGAGACCCAGTACTTC. This gives the protein CASGDRGRSETQYF.